This TCR beta chain was obtained from a study of regulatory T cells in long-lasting Graves disease. Study-wide findings and caveats: Sampling was limited to peripheral blood rather than thyroid tissue.

Time point defined: newly diagnosed GD, antithyroid drugs for less than 3 months. The TCR library was made from RNA extracted from PBMCs. This clonotype was seen many times. What it binds is unknown. Construction of the TCR beta libraries employed iRepertoire HTBI primers in conjunction with Arm-PCR of CDR3 regions. TCRdb passed the multiplex PCR reads through MiXCR, listing each CDR3 protein once. The sample gives roughly 610,000 distinct CDR3 sequences, about 15% of which show up once; about 20% is in the top ten. These data also featured in a second study, about T cells in Graves' hyperthyroidism and ophthalmopathy. As that study records: The primer set for the first-round RT-PCR of the TCR CDR3 was HTBI.

This TCR derives from a woman in her 30s with Graves disease. Sequenced material: peripheral blood mononuclear cells (PBMCs), taken at new diagnosis, from a patient treated with antithyroid drugs.

CDR3 amino acids: CASSYFKGRGETQYF. The CDR3 DNA reads as TGTGCCAGCAGTTATTTCAAGGGGAGAGGAGAGACCCAGTACTTC. This chain uses TRBV6-5 with TRBJ2-5; D tentatively fits TRBD1 or TRBD2 (5 bases each). Germline V gene lookup returns CDR1 MNHEY and CDR2 SVGAGI. This CDR3 has 15 amino acids. V was trimmed by 3 bases and J by 4 bases, leaving 15 bases between them.